This TCR beta chain was captured by sequencing in a study of shared clonotypes between healthy human individuals. Whole-study results and caveats: In a few donors, around 5% of naive CD4 clonotypes appeared in common. Against clonotypes common to all four donors, non-shared ones had lower generation probabilities. What limited the represented genetic and exposure-history diversity was the small number of donors. Generally, estimated richness proved larger in naive subsets than it did in memory subsets.

The naive CD8 subset, CD45RO-negative cells positively selected for CCR7, excluded terminally differentiated effector memory CD45RA+ cells. Remarks on this clone: No antigen is known for it.

Using immunoSEQ multiplex PCR, the repertoire was profiled, and TCRdb retains in-frame clones only, with some absent. This table has about 820,000 clones, 80% to 95% appearing once. The CDR3 extends over 13 amino acids. Germline V lookup: CDR1 SGHRS, CDR2 YFSETQ. The V end lost 0 bases, the J end lost 5 bases, and 6 bases lay between the germline ends. Specimen: naive CD8+ T cells sorted from blood. This TCR was recovered from a man aged 25 to 45 in good health. The chain recombines TRBV5-1 with TRBJ2-1, with no clear D. CDR3 DNA: TGCGCCAGCAGCTTGGAACCAAACAATGAGCAGTTCTTC. Protein product: CASSLEPNNEQFF.